Described below is a single TCR beta chain sequence and its context. This sample is part of a study of blood T cell repertoires in COVID-19. About the study: Some COVID-19 samples were acute and others convalescent; all came from the United States, Italy and Spain. T cells, B-cell-depleted T cells, or PBMCs provided the cDNA or gDNA that served as material.

Clones were sequenced by immunoSEQ multiplex PCR, and TCRdb holds only the in-frame ones, with some missing. The sample lists 70,000 to 85,000 clones, around four fifths occurring once. The sequenced material came from peripheral blood. The receptor was derived from a man aged 80 or over with active or convalescent COVID-19.

CDR3 in DNA: TGTGCCAGCAGCTTAGCTGCGAGCTCCTACAATGAGCAGTTCTTC. Its translation is CASSLAASSYNEQFF. The rearrangement joins TRBV7-6 to TRBJ2-1, with unresolved D. Germline CDR1 is SGHVS and CDR2 is FNYEAQ. The CDR3 runs 15 residues. V lost 0 bases and J lost 0, with 6 bases in between.